This note documents a single T cell receptor beta chain sequence. Its specificity is not known. The sample comes from a study of identical twins. Findings and caveats of the study: Part of the zero-insertion signal could reflect confounding by invariant MAIT and iNKT cells. Findings came from cross-sectional statistics, without long-term follow-up of donors. Model-predicted out-of-frame TCR alpha sharing fell below observed values in monozygotic twins.

cDNA carried unique molecular identifiers, and a universal primer site was added by template switching. TCRdb itself ran the 5' RACE reads through MiXCR, one entry per CDR3 protein. The profile shows approximately 490,000 distinct CDR3 sequences, approximately 20% of them singletons. The V and J ends lost 2 bases and 8 bases respectively, with 16 bases between them. This CDR3 is built from 15 residues. Germline V gene data show CDR1 as PRHDT and CDR2 as FYEKMQ (reference sequence). Another study also made use of these data, one on yellow fever vaccine responses in identical twins.

The J gene is TRBJ2-1, the V gene TRBV13; D is perhaps TRBD1 (6 bases). The sequencing input was CD4+ T cells sorted from blood. The clonotype comes from a woman aged 18-30 years in good health. In DNA form, the CDR3 reads TGTGCCAGCAGCTTAAGGGGGTTTACTAGGGATGAGCAGTTCTTC. Translation gives CASSLRGFTRDEQFF. Using reference TRBV13 and TRBJ2-1 for the parts outside the CDR3, the full variable domain is AAGVIQSPRHLIKEKRETATLKCYPIPRHDTVYWYQQGPGQDPQFLISFYEKMQSDKGSIPDRFSAQQFSDYHSELNMSSLELGDSALYFCASSLRGFTRDEQFFGPGTRLTVL.